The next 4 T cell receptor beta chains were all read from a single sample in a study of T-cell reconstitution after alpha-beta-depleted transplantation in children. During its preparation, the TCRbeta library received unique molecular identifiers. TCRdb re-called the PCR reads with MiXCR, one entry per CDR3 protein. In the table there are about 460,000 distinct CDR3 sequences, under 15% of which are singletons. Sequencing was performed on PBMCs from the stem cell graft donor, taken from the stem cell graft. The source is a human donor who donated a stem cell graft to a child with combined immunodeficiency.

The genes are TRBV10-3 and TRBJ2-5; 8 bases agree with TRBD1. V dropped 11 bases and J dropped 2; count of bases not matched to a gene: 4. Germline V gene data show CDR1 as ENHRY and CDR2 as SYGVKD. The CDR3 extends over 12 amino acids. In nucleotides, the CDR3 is TGTGCCGGAGGGACAGGACAAGAGACCCAGTACTTC. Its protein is CAGGTGQETQYF.

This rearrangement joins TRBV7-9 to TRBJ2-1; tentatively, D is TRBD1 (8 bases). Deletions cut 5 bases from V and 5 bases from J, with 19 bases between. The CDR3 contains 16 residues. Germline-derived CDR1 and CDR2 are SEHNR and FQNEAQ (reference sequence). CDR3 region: CASSTNRGEGHNEQFF. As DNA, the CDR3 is TGTGCCAGCAGCACAAACAGGGGGGAGGGCCACAATGAGCAGTTCTTC.

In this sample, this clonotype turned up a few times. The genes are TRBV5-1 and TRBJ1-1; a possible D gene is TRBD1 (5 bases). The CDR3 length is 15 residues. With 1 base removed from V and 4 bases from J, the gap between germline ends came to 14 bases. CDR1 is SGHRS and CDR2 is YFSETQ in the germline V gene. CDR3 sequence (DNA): TGCGCCAGCAGCTTGTTCCAGGGAGGTGGCACTGAAGCTTTCTTT. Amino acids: CASSLFQGGGTEAFF.

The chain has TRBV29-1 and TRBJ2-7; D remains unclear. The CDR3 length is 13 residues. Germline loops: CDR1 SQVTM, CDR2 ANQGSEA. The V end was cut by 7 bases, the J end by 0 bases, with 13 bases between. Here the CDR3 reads CSGVDPTSYEQYF. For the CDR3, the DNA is TGCAGCGGTGTGGACCCAACCTCCTACGAGCAGTACTTC.